Included here is one T cell receptor (beta chain) sequence, with context. Antigen: not known. The source of the sample is a study of CD8+ T cells in alopecia areata. Extraction of RNA preceded its reverse transcription into cDNA, which served as the sequencing template. Method: immunoSEQ multiplex PCR; TCRdb's copy keeps in-frame clones and lacks some. Seen here are over 150,000 clones, 56% observed once, and the top ten hold roughly 5%. The CDR3 has 16 amino acids. Germline CDR1 is KGHSH and CDR2 is LQKENI. With 2 bases removed from V and 7 bases from J, the gap between germline ends came to 17 bases. General study findings and limits: Affected scalp, especially in alopecia totalis/universalis, had a higher clonality than normal scalp did.

This sequence joins TRBV18 and TRBJ2-2, with D possibly TRBD2 on 6 matching bases. Input material: CD8+ T cells sorted from blood. This clonotype originated in a human donor in good health. The CDR3 DNA reads TGTGCCAGCTCACCATTAGCGGACTCCCCCGGCGGGGAGCTGTTTTTT. Its translation: CASSPLADSPGGELFF.